This TCR beta chain appears in the sequencing data of a study of cytomegalovirus exposure and HLA in healthy donors (dated by TCRdb to the late 2010s). As for the study more broadly: According to an earlier analysis of around 600 of the donors, about 179 million T cells yielded some 110 million unique TCR beta sequences and about 280 Gb of sequence data. Every discovery cohort repertoire had been produced on one sequencing platform. A separate validation cohort of approximately 130 different subjects was used in addition to the 666-subject first cohort. The study used immunosequencing to profile the T cell repertoires of more than 650 subjects and linked those repertoires to cytomegalovirus serostatus. The study combined high-throughput TCR immunosequencing, statistical association of individual TCRs with disease status, and machine learning to predict cytomegalovirus infection status. Typing coverage differed by locus: A, B, C, DRB1 and DQB1 were typed in roughly 620-630 donors, DQA1 in around 500, DPA1 in around 600, and DPB1 in 400 to 480. The later analysis used no new phenotypic data to find candidate immune exposures, relying instead on TCR beta sequences and their occurrence across donors. In a later analysis, previously published TCR beta repertoires from fewer than 750 donors were re-analyzed and high-resolution HLA genotyping was added so that TCR occurrence patterns could be studied. The study was designed to test whether signatures of past pathogen exposure could be identified by cataloging public T cell receptors. HLA typing included class I and class II loci at four-digit resolution. Donor age, sex, ethnicity and CMV serostatus were collected together with the repertoire data. An earlier analysis of 587 of the donors used high-throughput TCR beta sequencing to judge whether each TCR beta V gene segment behaved as functional or pseudogenic. An early release covering 550 to 700 HLA-typed donors comprised 250 to 350 gigabases of sequencing data and around 80 million unique TCR sequences. Among the approximately 430 genotyped donors, under 90% belonged to the genetic ancestry cluster associated with self-reported Caucasian donors. Roughly five DR-DQ haplotypes were treated as single units for association and clustering because of strong linkage in the cohort. Among 398 genotyped donors of the cohort, an average of approximately 240,000 unique TCR beta nucleotide sequences were sequenced per donor, approximately 20% of them non-productive. Genome-wide SNP genotypes for about three fifths of the 666 donors were used in a later genetic analysis, which treated that subset as a discovery cohort.

The full study reports these points: It was suggested by the authors that the approach could potentially be generalized to other disease states and immunological phenotypes. Because counts were too low, some 16 rarely observed V segments, including chromosome 9 orphons, were excluded from the earlier analysis of 587 of the donors. A group of highly shared sequence variants was considered likely to be a technical artifact of the sequencing pipeline. Correlated functional status among segregating V segments might be attributable to linkage disequilibrium, but an unknown experimental factor could not be ruled out. Cytomegalovirus status was reported to be diagnosed by the classifier with high specificity and sensitivity in both the original and validation cohorts. According to a later analysis, parvovirus B19, influenza, CMV and Epstein-Barr virus appeared linked to several top co-occurrence clusters. CMV serostatus was the only immune exposure information available for the cohort. Some IMGT-functional V segments, including TRBV6-2 and TRBV6-3, could not be distinguished by the 87-base-pair reads and were therefore excluded. While some public TCRs were present in many individuals, most TCR sequences turned up only very rarely across donors. In a later analysis, TCR association rates were found to vary across HLA loci, with the most associated TCRs seen for DRB1 alleles and the fewest for HLA-C alleles. In vitro tests confirmed that three of the cytomegalovirus-associated TCR beta chains recognize cytomegalovirus antigens. At a false discovery rate of 0.05, a later analysis linked 15,000 to 20,000 TCR beta sequences to specific HLA alleles. An association between a missense DCLRE1C variant and V-gene and J-gene trimming of TCR beta chains was found in a later genetic analysis and replicated in an independent cohort. In this cohort, only TCR beta chains were sequenced, and detectable features were limited by the absence of alpha or paired-chain data. The study gave a list of 150 to 200 TCR beta chains associated with cytomegalovirus. According to a later analysis, most CMV-associated TCR beta chains appeared to be HLA-restricted, and the HLA associations seemed to be driven largely by CMV exposure. A further reported finding was that TCR beta sequences accurately predicted the HLA-A and HLA-B alleles for most subjects in the first cohort. Presence/absence analyses assumed roughly uniform sequencing depth across donors, an assumption that may not hold. Because HLA typing was missing for some donors at each locus, association tests included only the typed subset. Broadly in line with IMGT annotations, most TCR beta V segments showed up in productive rearrangements about 90% or about 30% of the time in an earlier analysis of approximately 600 of the donors. When HLA alleles, especially DR and DQ, strongly co-occurred, attributing TCR associations to individual alleles was difficult. In a later analysis, HLA-associated TCR beta chains were found to be more clonally expanded and to have lower generation probabilities than equally common non-associated chains. Compared with the 666-donor mean, donors in an Asian-associated ancestry cluster had fewer N-insertions in productive TCRs, according to a later genetic analysis.

The cohort was made up of roughly 670 healthy bone marrow donors. Cohort members were all nominally healthy when sampled, although unrecorded immune exposures were likely present. The donor tested CMV seropositive and was one of the 289 seropositive cohort members. Each donor provided a peripheral blood sample, and peripheral blood mononuclear cells were used for TCR beta sequencing. Genomic DNA was extracted from the blood cell samples with the Qiagen DNeasy Blood Extraction Kit. This clone was found once. The antigen this receptor binds is unknown. No base qualities exist here, and no much larger clone lies one base off it. Libraries came from the immunoSEQ multiplex PCR assay. For the multiplex PCR, a mixture combining 60 forward primers for TCR Vbeta segments and 13 reverse primers for TCR Jbeta segments was used. The CDR3 region of rearranged TCR beta genes was amplified from genomic DNA by a multiplex PCR assay. Amplified TCR beta libraries were sequenced as 87-base-pair reads on the Illumina HiSeq System. In the source study's methods: In a later analysis, tens of millions of unique TCR beta chains were counted across the 500 to 850 repertoires, and around 11 million of these chains were shared by at least two donors. A nearest-neighbor algorithm error-corrected the raw reads and collapsed the reads into unique sequences, merging closely related sequences to remove PCR and sequencing errors. V, D and J gene segments were assigned by aligning CDR3 sequences to IMGT reference sequences. For a sequence to be retained, at least a six-nucleotide match to both a V gene segment and a J gene segment was required. Rearrangements were called productive when the CDR3 lacked stop codons and stayed in frame with V and J; all others were non-productive. CDR3 was defined by IMGT convention, running from the second conserved V-encoded cysteine to the conserved J-encoded phenylalanine. The earlier analysis of 500 to 600 of the donors excluded sequences that lacked an unambiguous match to a single V gene segment. An earlier analysis of roughly 590 of the donors called V segments functional above 56.7% productive rearrangements and segregating when the between-donor standard deviation exceeded 5%. To diagnose cytomegalovirus status from the catalog of TCR beta chain sequences, a statistical classification framework was built. A later analysis assigned V and J genes by comparing TCR nucleotide sequences with IMGT/GENE-DB human TR gene sequences. In a later analysis, CDR3 sequences and most-parsimonious VDJ recombination scenarios were assigned using the TCRdist pipeline. In a later analysis, each TCR beta chain was defined by its CDR3 amino acid sequence together with its V-gene family, and reads lacking a unique V-gene family were excluded. A later analysis removed several hundred highly shared, low-generation-probability nucleotide sequences to deal with suspected cross-contamination and a sequencing artifact. In a later analysis, a clonal expansion index for each public chain was calculated from normalized within-repertoire ranks of inferred template counts. In a later analysis, generation probabilities were computed using a VDJ recombination model fitted to out-of-frame rearrangements, and the results were checked against IGoR. In a later analysis, TCR-TCR, TCR-HLA and TCR-CMV co-occurrence was scored with hypergeometric tests, and a repertoire-size bias correction was applied to TCR pairs. In a later analysis, false discovery rates were estimated by permuting HLA or CMV assignments 20 times. In a later analysis, co-occurring TCRs were grouped using DBSCAN, with TCRdist sequence similarity added in when clustering inside HLA-allele-positive subsets. Repertoires with fewer than 30,000 or more than 120,000 public chains were left out of co-occurrence clustering, as were several repertoires with anomalous nucleotide sharing. TCRdb provides this immuneACCESS table in a form limited to in-frame rearrangements. Some clones are lacking; in checked studies, under half of them reflect an unresolved V gene, and why the rest are absent is not known. V, J and clone size are those of that table, while D and trimming were read from the DNA. The sample profile shows 100,000 or so clones; around three quarters of them were found once. About 4.6% of the sample goes to the ten largest clones.

CDR1 and CDR2, per the germline V gene (reference sequence), are LNHDA and SQIVND. From V the trimming removes 3 bases and from J it removes 6 bases, while the gene matches leave 5 bases of the junction unaccounted for. Spanning cysteine to phenylalanine, the CDR3 consists of 16 amino acids. The entry retains the CDR3 DNA only, 48 bases that are in frame from base 1. The rearrangement joined TRBV19 to TRBJ2-3; 14 junctional bases match TRBD2. Sequenced material: PBMCs. The TCR sequence derives from a woman aged 40 to 55 in good health and CMV-seropositive. The sequenced DNA: TGTGCCAGTAGTATTGGGACTAGCGGGAGATTGGATACGCAGTATTTT. Protein translation: CASSIGTSGRLDTQYF.